This is a list of T cell receptor beta chains from one sample in a study of T cell repertoires in aging, cancer and after chemotherapy. From the multiplex PCR reads, TCRdb called clonotypes with MiXCR, one entry per CDR3 protein. Of some 3,100 distinct CDR3 sequences listed, less than 25% were seen once; the top ten hold roughly 56%. The sequenced material came from blood. The source is a human donor with a solid tumor. The CDR3 runs from the conserved cysteine through the conserved F or W. The D gene is left open where the match is weak. A row's size may be missing; if present it is once, few, many or a size class.

TRBD1	TRBJ1-5	medium-sized	TRBV29-1	CSVGGQGSNQPQHF	TGCAGCGTGGGGGGACAGGGTTCGAATCAGCCCCAGCATTTT
-	TRBJ1-3	medium-sized	TRBV29-1	CSALQTGGDTIYF	TGCAGCGCCCTCCAGACAGGCGGTGACACCATATATTTT
TRBD2	TRBJ2-1	-	TRBV11-1	CASSPEAGGPYNEQFF	TGTGCCAGCAGCCCGGAAGCGGGAGGGCCATACAATGAGCAGTTCTTC
TRBD1	TRBJ2-7	once	TRBV19	CASSLPGQGVSLYEQYF	TGTGCCAGTAGTCTGCCGGGACAGGGGGTTTCCCTCTACGAGCAGTACTTC
-	TRBJ1-1	few	TRBV7-9	CASSLGFSEAFF	TGTGCCAGCAGCCTAGGGTTCTCTGAAGCTTTCTTT
-	TRBJ2-7	-	TRBV28	CASSRQPDGPYEQYF	TGTGCCAGCAGCCGCCAACCAGACGGACCCTACGAGCAGTACTTC
-	TRBJ2-2	medium-sized	TRBV12-3/TRBV12-4	CASSPKTNTGELFF	TGTGCCAGCAGCCCCAAGACGAACACCGGGGAGCTGTTTTTT
TRBD1	TRBJ1-5	few	TRBV6-1	CASSGGVGTGGNQPQHF	TGTGCCAGCAGTGGAGGGGTCGGGACAGGGGGCAATCAGCCCCAGCATTTT
-	TRBJ2-5	few	TRBV10-3	CAIRPRDSQETQYF	TGTGCCATCAGACCCCGCGACAGTCAAGAGACCCAGTACTTC
-	TRBJ1-3	medium-sized	TRBV6-5	CASNGGDAGNTIYF	TGTGCCAGCAACGGAGGGGACGCTGGAAACACCATATATTTT
TRBD1	TRBJ2-2	medium-sized	TRBV18	CASSDRGNSNTGELFF	TGTGCCAGCTCAGACAGGGGCAATTCGAACACCGGGGAGCTGTTTTTT
-	TRBJ1-5	-	TRBV6-1	CASRDQGSGRQPQHF	TGTGCCAGCAGGGACCAGGGTAGCGGGAGGCAGCCCCAGCATTTT
-	TRBJ1-6	-	TRBV28	CASSRYNSPLHF	TGTGCCAGCAGTCGATATAATTCACCCCTCCACTTT
TRBD1	TRBJ1-2	few	TRBV20-1	CSARDTSARGSRGYTF	TGCAGTGCTAGAGACACTTCGGCCAGGGGGTCCCGTGGCTACACCTTC
TRBD2	TRBJ2-5	-	TRBV6-1	CASSEVSSLAGGETQYF	TGTGCCAGCAGTGAAGTGTCGTCGCTAGCGGGAGGGGAGACCCAGTACTTC
-	TRBJ2-7	medium-sized	TRBV19	CASTPRGGFRYEQYF	TGTGCCAGTACGCCCAGGGGAGGTTTCCGCTACGAGCAGTACTTC
TRBD2	TRBJ2-1	few	TRBV5-1	CASSSQPGGYNEQFF	TGCGCCAGCAGCTCCCAACCGGGAGGTTACAATGAGCAGTTCTTC
TRBD1	TRBJ2-5	few	TRBV5-4	CASSLGGGQGRETQYF	TGTGCCAGCAGCTTGGGCGGGGGACAGGGTCGGGAGACCCAGTACTTC
TRBD2	TRBJ2-3	-	TRBV6-1	CASNTGLAGVQTDTQYF	TGTGCCAGCAACACAGGACTAGCGGGAGTTCAAACAGATACGCAGTATTTT
-	TRBJ1-6	few	TRBV6-1	CASSETGQGISPLHF	TGTGCCAGCAGTGAGACGGGCCAGGGGATTTCACCCCTCCACTTT
-	TRBJ2-5	medium-sized	TRBV5-6	CASSLRGETQYF	TGTGCCAGCAGCTTGAGGGGTGAGACCCAGTACTTC
-	TRBJ1-1	medium-sized	TRBV19	CASTRGRHTNTEAFF	TGTGCCAGTACCCGGGGACGCCACACGAACACTGAAGCTTTCTTT